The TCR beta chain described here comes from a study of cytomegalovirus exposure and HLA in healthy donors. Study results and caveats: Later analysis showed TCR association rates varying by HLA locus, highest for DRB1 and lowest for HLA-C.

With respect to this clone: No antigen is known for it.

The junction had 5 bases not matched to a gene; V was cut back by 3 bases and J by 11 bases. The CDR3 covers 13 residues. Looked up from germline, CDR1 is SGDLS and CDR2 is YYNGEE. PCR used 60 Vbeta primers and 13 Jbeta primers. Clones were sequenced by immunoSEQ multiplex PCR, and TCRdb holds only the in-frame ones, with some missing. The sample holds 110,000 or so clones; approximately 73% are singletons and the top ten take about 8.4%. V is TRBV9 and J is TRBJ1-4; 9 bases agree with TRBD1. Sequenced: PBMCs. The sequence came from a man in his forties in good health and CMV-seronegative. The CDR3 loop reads CASSGTGVGKLFF. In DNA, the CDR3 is TGTGCCAGCAGCGGGACAGGGGTTGGGAAACTGTTTTTT.